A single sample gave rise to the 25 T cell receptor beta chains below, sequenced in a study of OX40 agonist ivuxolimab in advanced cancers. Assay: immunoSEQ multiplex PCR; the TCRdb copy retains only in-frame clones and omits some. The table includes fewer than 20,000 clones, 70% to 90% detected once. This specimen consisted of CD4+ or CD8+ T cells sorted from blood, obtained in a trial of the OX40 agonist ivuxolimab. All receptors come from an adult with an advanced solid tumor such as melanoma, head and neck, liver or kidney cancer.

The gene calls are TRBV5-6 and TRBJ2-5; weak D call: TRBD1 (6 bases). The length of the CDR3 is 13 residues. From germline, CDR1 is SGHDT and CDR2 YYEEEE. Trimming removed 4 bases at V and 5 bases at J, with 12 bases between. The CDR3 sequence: CASSPQGLETQYF. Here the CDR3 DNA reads TGTGCCAGCAGCCCCCAGGGGTTGGAGACCCAGTACTTC.

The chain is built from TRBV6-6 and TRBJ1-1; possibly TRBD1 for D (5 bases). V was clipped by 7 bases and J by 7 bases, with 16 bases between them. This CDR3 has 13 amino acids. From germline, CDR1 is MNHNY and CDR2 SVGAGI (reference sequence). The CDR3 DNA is TGTGCCAGCATTCCCGGACACTTAGATGAAGCTTTCTTT. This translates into CASIPGHLDEAFF.

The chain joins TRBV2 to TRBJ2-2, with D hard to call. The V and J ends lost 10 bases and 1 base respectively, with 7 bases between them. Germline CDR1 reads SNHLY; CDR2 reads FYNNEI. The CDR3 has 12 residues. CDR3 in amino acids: CATIVNTGELFF. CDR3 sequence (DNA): TGTGCCACTATCGTGAACACCGGGGAGCTGTTTTTT.

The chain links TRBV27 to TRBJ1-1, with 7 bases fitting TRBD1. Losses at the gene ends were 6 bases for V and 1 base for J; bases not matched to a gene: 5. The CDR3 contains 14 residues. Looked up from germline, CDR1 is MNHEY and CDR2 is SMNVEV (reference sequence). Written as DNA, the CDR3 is TGTGCCAGCAGCGCAGGGGGGGGGAACACTGAAGCTTTCTTT. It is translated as CASSAGGGNTEAFF.

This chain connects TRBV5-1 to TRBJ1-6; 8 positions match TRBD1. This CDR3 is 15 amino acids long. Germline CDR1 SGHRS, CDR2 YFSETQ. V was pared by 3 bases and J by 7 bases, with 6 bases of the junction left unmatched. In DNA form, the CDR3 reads TGCGCCAGCAGCTGGGAACAGGGGGGAAATTCACCCCTCCACTTT. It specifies CASSWEQGGNSPLHF.

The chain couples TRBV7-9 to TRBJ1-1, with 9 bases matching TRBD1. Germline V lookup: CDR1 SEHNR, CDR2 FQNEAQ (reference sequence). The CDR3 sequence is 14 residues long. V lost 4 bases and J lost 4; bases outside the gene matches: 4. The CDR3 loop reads CASSYGTGFTEAFF. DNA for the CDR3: TGTGCCAGCAGCTATGGGACAGGGTTCACTGAAGCTTTCTTT.

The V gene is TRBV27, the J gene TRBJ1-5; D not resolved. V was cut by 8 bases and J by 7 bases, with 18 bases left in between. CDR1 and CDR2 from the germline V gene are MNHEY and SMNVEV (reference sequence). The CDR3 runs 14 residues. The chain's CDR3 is CASSSSGRGQPQHF. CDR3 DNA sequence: TGTGCCAGCTCGTCTTCCGGCCGTGGGCAGCCCCAGCATTTT.

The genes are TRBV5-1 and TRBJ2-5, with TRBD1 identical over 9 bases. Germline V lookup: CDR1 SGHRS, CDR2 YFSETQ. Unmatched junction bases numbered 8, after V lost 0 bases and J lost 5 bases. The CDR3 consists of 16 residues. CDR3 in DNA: TGCGCCAGCAGCTTGGTGAACAGGGGGCTCGGGGAGACCCAGTACTTC. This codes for CASSLVNRGLGETQYF.

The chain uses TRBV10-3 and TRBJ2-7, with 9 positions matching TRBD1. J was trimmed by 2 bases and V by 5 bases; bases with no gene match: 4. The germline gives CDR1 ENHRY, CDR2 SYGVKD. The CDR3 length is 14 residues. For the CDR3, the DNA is TGTGCCATCAGTCGGGACAGGGTCCCCTACGAGCAGTACTTC. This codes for CAISRDRVPYEQYF.

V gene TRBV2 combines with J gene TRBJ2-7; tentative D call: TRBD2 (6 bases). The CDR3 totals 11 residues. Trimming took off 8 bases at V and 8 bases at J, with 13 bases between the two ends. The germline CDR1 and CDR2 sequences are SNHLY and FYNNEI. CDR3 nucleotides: TGTGCCAGCGGAACCGGGACTCAGCAGTACTTC. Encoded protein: CASGTGTQQYF.

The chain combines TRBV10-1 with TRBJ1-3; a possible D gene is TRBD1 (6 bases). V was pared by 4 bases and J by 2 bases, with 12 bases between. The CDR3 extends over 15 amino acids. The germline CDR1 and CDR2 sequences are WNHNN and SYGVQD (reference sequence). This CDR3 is CASSADRSPGNTIYF. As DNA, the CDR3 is TGCGCCAGCAGTGCCGACAGGTCCCCTGGAAACACCATATATTTT.

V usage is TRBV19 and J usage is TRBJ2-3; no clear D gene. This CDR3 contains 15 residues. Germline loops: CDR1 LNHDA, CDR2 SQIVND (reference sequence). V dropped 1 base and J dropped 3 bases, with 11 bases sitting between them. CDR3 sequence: CASSIAPGPTDTQYF. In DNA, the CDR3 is TGTGCCAGTAGTATAGCACCGGGCCCGACAGATACGCAGTATTTT. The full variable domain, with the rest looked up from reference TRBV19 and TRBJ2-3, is DGGITQSPKYLFRKEGQNVTLSCEQNLNHDAMYWYRQDPGQGLRLIYYSQIVNDFQKGDIAEGYSVSREKKESFPLTVTSAQKNPTAFYLCASSIAPGPTDTQYFGPGTRLTVL.

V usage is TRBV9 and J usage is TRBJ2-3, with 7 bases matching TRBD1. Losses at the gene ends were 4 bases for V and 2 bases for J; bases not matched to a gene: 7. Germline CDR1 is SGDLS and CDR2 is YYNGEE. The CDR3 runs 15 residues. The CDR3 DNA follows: TGTGCCAGCAGCTTGGGACAGACGTCCACAGATACGCAGTATTTT. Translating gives CASSLGQTSTDTQYF.

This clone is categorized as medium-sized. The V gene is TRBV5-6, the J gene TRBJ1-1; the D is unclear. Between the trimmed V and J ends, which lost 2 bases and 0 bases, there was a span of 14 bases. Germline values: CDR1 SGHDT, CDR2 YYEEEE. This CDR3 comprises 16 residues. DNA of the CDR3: TGTGCCAGCAGCTTACGGAGGGTAAGGGTGAACACTGAAGCTTTCTTT. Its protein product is CASSLRRVRVNTEAFF.

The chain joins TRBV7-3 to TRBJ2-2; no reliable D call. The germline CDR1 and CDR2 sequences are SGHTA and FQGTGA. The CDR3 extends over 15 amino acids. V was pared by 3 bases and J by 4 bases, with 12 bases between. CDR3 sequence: CASSFGSSGTGELFF. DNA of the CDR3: TGTGCCAGCAGCTTCGGCAGCTCAGGCACCGGGGAGCTGTTTTTT.

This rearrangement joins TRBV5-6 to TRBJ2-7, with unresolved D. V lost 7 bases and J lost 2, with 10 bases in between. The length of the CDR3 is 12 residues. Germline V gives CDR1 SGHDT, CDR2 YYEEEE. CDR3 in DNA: TGTGCCAGCCCTGACAAGACCTACGAGCAGTACTTC. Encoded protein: CASPDKTYEQYF.

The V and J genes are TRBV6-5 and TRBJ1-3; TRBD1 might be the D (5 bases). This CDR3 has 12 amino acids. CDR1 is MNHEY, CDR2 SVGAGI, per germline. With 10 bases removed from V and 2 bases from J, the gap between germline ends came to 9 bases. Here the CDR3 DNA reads TGTGCCACCCCGGGGGCTGGAAACACCATATATTTT. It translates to CATPGAGNTIYF.

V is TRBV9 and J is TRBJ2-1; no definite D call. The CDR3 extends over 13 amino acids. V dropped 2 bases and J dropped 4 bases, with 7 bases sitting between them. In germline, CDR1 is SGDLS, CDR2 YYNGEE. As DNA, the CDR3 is TGTGCCAGCAGCGTCGACGCGTACAATGAGCAGTTCTTC. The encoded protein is CASSVDAYNEQFF. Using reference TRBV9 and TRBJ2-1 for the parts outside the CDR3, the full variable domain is DSGVTQTPKHLITATGQRVTLRCSPRSGDLSVYWYQQSLDQGLQFLIQYYNGEERAKGNILERFSAQQFPDLHSELNLSSLELGDSALYFCASSVDAYNEQFFGPGTRLTVL.

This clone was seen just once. This CDR3 is CASGTGGSLETQYF. CDR3 DNA: TGTGCCAGCGGCACAGGGGGCTCGTTGGAGACCCAGTACTTC. V usage is TRBV7-9 and J usage is TRBJ2-5; 9 positions match TRBD1. Germline CDR1 is SEHNR and CDR2 is FQNEAQ (reference sequence). The length of the CDR3 is 14 residues. J lost 5 bases, V lost 8 bases, and 9 bases had no gene match.

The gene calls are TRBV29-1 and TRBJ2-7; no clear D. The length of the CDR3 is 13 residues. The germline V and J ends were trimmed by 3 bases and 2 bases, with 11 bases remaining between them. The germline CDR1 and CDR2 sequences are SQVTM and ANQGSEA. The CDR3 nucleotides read TGCAGCGTTGAGGCCGGGTCTCCCTACGAGCAGTACTTC. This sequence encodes CSVEAGSPYEQYF.

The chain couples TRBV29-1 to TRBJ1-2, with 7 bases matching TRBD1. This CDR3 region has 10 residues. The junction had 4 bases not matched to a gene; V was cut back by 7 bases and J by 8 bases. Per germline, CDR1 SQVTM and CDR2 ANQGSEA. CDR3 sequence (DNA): TGCAGCGCCACAGGGGACGGCTACACCTTC. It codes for CSATGDGYTF.

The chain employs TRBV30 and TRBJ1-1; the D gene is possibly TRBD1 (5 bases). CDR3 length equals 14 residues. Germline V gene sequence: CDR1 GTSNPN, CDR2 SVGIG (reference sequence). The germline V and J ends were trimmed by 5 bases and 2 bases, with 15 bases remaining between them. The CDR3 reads CAWAHSGLNTEAFF. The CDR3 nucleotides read TGTGCCTGGGCTCATTCGGGGCTTAACACTGAAGCTTTCTTT.

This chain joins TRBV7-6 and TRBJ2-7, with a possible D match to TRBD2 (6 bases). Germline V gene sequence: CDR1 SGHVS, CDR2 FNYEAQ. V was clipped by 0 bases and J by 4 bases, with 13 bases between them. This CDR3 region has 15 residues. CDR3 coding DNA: TGTGCCAGCAGCTTAGCGGGAGGACTCGGGTACGAGCAGTACTTC. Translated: CASSLAGGLGYEQYF.

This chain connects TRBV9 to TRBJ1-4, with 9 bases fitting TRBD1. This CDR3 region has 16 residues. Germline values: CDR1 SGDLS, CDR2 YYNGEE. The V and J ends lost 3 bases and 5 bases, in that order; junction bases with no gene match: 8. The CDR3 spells CASSASGQGLNEKLFF. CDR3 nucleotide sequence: TGTGCCAGCAGCGCGTCCGGACAGGGGCTGAATGAAAAACTGTTTTTT.

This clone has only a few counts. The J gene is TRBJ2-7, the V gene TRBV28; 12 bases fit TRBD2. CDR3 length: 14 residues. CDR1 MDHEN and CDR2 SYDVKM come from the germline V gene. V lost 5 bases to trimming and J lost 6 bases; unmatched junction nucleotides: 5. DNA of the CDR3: TGTGCCAGCAGTCCGGGACTAGCGGGTTCCGAGCAGTACTTC. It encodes CASSPGLAGSEQYF.